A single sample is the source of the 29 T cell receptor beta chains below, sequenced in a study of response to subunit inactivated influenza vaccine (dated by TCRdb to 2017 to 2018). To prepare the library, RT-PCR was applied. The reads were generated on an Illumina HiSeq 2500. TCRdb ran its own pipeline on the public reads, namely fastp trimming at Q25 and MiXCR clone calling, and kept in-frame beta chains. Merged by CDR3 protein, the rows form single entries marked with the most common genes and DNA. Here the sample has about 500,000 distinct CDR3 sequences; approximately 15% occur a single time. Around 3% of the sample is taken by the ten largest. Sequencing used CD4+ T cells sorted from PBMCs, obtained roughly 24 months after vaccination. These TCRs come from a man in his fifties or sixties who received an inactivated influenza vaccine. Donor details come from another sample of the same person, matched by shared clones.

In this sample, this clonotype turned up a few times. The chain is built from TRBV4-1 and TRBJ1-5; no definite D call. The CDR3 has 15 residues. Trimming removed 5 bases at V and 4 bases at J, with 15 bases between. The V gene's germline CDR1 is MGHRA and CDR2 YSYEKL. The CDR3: CASSSRAGTNQPQHF. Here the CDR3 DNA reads TGCGCCAGCAGCTCCCGGGCAGGCACGAATCAGCCCCAGCATTTT.

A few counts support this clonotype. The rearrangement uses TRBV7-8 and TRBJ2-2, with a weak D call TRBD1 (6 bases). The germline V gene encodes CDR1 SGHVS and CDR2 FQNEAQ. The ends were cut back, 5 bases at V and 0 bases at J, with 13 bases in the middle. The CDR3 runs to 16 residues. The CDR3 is CASSNRERSNTGELFF. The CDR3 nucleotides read TGTGCCAGCAGCAACAGGGAGCGGTCGAACACCGGGGAGCTGTTTTTT.

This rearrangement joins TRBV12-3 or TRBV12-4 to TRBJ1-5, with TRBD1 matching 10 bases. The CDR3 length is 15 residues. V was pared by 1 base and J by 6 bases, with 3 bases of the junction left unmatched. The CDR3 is CASSLGTGGTQPQHF. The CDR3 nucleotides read TGTGCCAGCAGTTTAGGGACAGGGGGTACTCAGCCCCAGCATTTT.

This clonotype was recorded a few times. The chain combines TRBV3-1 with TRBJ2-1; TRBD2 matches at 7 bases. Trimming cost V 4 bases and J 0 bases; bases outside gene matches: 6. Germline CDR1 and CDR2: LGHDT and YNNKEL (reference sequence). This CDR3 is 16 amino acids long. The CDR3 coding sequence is TGTGCCAGCAGCCCCCGCCGCGGGAGCTCCTACAATGAGCAGTTCTTC. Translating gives CASSPRRGSSYNEQFF.

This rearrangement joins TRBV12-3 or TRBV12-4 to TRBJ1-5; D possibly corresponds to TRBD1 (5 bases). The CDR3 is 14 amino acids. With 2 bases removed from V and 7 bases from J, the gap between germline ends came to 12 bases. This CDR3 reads CASSLRGGGQPQHF. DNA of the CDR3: TGTGCCAGCAGTTTACGTGGCGGGGGGCAGCCCCAGCATTTT.

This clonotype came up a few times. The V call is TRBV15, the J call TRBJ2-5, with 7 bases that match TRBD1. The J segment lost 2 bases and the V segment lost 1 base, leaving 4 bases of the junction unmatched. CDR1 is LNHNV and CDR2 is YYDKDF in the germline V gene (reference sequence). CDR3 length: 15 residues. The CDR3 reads CATSRGGTEQETQYF. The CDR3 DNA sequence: TGTGCCACCAGCAGAGGTGGGACAGAACAAGAGACCCAGTACTTC.

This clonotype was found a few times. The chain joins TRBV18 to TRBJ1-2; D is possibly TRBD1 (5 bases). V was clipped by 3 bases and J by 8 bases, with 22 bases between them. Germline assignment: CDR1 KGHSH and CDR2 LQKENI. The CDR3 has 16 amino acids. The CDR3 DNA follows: TGTGCCAGCTCACCGGGGGGAGCAAAAAAGACTCGGGGCTACACCTTC. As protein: CASSPGGAKKTRGYTF.

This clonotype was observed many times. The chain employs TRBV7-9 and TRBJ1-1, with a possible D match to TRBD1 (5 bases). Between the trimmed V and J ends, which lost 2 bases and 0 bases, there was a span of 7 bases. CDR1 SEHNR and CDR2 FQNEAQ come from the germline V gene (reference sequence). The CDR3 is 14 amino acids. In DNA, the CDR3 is TGTGCCAGCAGCTTACAGGGACTGAACACTGAAGCTTTCTTT. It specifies CASSLQGLNTEAFF.

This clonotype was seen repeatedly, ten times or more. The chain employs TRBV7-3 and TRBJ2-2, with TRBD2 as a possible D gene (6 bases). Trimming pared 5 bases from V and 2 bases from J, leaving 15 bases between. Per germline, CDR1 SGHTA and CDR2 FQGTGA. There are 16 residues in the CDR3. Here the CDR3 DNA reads TGTGCCAGCAGCCCGAGGGCTAGCGCTAACACCGGGGAGCTGTTTTTT. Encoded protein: CASSPRASANTGELFF.

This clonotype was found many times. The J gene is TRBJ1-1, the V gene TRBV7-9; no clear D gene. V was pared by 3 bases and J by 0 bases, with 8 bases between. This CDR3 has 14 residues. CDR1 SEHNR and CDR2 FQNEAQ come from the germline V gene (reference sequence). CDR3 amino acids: CASSFEHLNTEAFF. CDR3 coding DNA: TGTGCCAGCAGCTTTGAACACTTGAACACTGAAGCTTTCTTT.

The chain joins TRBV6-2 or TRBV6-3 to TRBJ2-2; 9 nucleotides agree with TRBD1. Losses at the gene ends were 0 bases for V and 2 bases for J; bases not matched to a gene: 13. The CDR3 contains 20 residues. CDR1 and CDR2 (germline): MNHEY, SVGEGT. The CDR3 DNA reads TGTGCCAGCAGTTACTCGAAGGGAACTGGACAGGGGTTTAACACCGGGGAGCTGTTTTTT. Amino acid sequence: CASSYSKGTGQGFNTGELFF.

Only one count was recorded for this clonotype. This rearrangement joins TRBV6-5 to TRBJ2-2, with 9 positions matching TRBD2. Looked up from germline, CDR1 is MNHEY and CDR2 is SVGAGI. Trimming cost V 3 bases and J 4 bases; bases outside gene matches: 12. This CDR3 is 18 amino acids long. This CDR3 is CASSYFPEAGGGTGELFF. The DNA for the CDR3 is TGTGCCAGCAGTTATTTTCCCGAAGCGGGAGGTGGCACCGGGGAGCTGTTTTTT.

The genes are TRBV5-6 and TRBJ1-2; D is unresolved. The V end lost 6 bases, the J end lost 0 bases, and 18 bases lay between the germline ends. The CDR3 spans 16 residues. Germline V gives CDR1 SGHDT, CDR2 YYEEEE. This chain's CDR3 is CASKDRALWANYGYTF. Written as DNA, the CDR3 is TGTGCCAGCAAGGACCGTGCCTTATGGGCTAACTATGGCTACACCTTC.

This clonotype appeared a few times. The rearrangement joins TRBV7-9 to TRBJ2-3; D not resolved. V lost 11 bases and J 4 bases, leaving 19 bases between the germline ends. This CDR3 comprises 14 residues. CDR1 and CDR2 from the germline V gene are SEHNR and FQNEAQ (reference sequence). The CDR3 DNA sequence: TGTGCCGGCGCCAGAGGCCCCGTTGCAGATACGCAGTATTTT. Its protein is CAGARGPVADTQYF. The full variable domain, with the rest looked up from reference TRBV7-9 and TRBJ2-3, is DTGVSQNPRHKITKRGQNVTFRCDPISEHNRLYWYRQTLGQGPEFLTYFQNEAQLEKSRLLSDRFSAERPKGSFSTLEIQRTEQGDSAMYLCAGARGPVADTQYFGPGTRLTVL.

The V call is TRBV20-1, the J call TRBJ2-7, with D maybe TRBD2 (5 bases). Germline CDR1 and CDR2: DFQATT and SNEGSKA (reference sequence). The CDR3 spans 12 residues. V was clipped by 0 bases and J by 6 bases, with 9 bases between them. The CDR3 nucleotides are TGCAGTGCTAGAGAAAGGAGGTTCGAGCAGTACTTC. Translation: CSARERRFEQYF.

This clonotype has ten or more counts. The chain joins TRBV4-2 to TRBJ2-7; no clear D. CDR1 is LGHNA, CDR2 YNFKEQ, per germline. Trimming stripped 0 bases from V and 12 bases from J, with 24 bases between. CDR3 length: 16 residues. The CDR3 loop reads CASSQDFDGPPRRRYF. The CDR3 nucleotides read TGTGCCAGCAGCCAAGATTTTGATGGACCTCCACGAAGAAGGTACTTC.

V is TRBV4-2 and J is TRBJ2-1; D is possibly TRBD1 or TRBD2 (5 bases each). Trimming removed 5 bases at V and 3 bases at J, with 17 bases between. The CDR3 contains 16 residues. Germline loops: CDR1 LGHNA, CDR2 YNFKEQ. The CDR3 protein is CASSVTGTQDYNEQFF. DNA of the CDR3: TGTGCCAGCAGCGTTACCGGGACGCAGGACTACAATGAGCAGTTCTTC.

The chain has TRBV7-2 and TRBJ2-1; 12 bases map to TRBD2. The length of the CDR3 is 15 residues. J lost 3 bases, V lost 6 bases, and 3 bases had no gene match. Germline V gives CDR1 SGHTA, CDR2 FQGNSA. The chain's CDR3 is CASRRLAGVYNEQFF. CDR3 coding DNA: TGTGCCAGCAGAAGACTAGCGGGAGTCTACAATGAGCAGTTCTTC.

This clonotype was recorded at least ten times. CDR3 in amino acids: CASSPGTLSGELFF. For the CDR3, the DNA is TGTGCCAGCAGCCCCGGGACTCTTTCGGGGGAGCTGTTTTTT. The V gene is TRBV7-3, the J gene TRBJ2-2; weak D call: TRBD2 (6 bases). Deletions cut 5 bases from V and 8 bases from J, with 15 bases between. Per germline, CDR1 SGHTA and CDR2 FQGTGA. This CDR3 has 14 residues.

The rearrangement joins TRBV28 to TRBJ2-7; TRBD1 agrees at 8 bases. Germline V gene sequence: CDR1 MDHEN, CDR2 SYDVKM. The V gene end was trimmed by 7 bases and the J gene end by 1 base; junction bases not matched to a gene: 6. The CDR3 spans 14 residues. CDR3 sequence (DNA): TGTGCCAGCACTCGGGACAGGTGGTCCTACGAGCAGTACTTC. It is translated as CASTRDRWSYEQYF.

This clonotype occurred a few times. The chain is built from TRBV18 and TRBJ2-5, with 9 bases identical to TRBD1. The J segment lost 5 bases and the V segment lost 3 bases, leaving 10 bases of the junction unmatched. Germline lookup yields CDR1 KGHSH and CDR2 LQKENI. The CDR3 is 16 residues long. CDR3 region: CASSPTGTGIGETQYF. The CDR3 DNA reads TGTGCCAGCTCACCTACCGGGACAGGGATCGGGGAGACCCAGTACTTC.

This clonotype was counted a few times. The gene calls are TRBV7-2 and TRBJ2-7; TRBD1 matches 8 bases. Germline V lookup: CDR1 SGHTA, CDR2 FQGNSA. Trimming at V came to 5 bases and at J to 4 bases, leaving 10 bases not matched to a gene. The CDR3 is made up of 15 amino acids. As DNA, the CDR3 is TGTGCCAGCAGCCTACCAGGACAGGGTCAGTACGAGCAGTACTTC. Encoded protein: CASSLPGQGQYEQYF.

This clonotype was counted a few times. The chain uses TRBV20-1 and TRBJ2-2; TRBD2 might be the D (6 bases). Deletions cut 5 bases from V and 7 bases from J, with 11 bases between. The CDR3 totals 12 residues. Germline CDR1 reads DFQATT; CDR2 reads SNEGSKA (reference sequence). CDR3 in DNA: TGCAGTGCTTCCCGGCGGGGCGGGGAGCTGTTTTTT. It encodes CSASRRGGELFF.

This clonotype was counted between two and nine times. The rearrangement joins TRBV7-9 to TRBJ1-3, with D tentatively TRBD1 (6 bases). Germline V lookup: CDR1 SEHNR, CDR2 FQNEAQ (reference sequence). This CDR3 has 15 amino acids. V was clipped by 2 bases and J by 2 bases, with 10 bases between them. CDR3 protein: CASSLLEGAGNTIYF. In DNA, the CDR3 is TGTGCCAGCAGCTTACTTGAGGGGGCTGGAAACACCATATATTTT.

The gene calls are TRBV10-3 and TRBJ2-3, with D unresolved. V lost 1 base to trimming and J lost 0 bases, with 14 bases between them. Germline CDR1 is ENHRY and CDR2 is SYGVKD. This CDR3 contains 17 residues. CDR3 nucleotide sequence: TGTGCCATCAGTGAGTGGGTGACTCTTACTAGCACAGATACGCAGTATTTT. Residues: CAISEWVTLTSTDTQYF.

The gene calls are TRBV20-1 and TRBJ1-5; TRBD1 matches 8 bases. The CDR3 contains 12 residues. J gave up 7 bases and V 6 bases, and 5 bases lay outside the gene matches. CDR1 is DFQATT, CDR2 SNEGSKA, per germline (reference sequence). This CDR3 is CSADRGGQPQHF. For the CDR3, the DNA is TGCAGTGCAGACAGGGGTGGACAGCCCCAGCATTTT.

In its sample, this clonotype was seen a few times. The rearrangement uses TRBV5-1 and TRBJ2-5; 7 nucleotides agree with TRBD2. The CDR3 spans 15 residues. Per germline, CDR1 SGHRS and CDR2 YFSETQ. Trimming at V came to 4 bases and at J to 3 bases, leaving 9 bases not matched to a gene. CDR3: CASSRGGAGEETQYF. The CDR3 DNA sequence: TGCGCCAGCAGCAGGGGAGGGGCGGGAGAAGAGACCCAGTACTTC.

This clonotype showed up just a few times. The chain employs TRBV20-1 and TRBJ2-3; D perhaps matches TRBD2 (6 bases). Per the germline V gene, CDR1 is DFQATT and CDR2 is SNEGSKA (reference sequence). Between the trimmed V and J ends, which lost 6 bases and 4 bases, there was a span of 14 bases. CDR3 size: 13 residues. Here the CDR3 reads CSAVNTGADTQYF. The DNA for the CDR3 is TGCAGTGCCGTTAACACGGGGGCAGATACGCAGTATTTT.

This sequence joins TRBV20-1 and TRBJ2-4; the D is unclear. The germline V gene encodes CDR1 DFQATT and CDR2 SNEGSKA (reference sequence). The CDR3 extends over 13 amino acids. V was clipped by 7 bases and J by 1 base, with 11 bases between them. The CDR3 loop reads CSGTRNAKNIQYF. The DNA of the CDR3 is TGCAGTGGCACGCGAAACGCCAAAAACATTCAGTACTTC.